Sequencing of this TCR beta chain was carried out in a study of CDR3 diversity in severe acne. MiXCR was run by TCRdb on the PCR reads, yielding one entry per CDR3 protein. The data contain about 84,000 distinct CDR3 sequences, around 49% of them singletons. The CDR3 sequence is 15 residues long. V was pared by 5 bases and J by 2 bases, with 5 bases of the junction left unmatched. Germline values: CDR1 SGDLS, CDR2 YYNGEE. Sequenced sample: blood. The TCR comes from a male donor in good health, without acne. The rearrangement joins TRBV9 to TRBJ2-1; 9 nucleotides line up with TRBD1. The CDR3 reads CASSGDRDTYNEQFF. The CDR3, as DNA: TGTGCCAGCAGTGGGGACAGGGACACCTACAATGAGCAGTTCTTC.